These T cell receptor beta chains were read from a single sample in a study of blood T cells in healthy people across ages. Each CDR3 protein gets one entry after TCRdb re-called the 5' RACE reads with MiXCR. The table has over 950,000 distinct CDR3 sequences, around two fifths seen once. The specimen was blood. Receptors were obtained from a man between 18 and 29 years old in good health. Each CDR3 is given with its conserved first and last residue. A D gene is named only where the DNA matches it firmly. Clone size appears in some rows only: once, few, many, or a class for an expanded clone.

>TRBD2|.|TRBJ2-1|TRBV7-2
TGTGCCAGCAGCTTCTTGGGGGGGAATGAGCAGTTCTTC
CASSFLGGNEQFF
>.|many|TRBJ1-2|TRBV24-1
TGTGCCACCAGTGACCCTCAACATGGGGACTATGGCTACACCTTC
CATSDPQHGDYGYTF
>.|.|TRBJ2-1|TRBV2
TGTGCCAGCAGAAAAGACAGAACCCTCTCCAATGAGCAGTTCTTC
CASRKDRTLSNEQFF
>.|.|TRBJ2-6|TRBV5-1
TGCGCCAGCAGCTTTGGTGGGGCCAACGTCCTGACTTTC
CASSFGGANVLTF
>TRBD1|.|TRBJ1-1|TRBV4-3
TGCGCCAGCCGAACAGGGGGGGGCCGGCTGAACACTGAAGCTTTCTTT
CASRTGGGRLNTEAFF
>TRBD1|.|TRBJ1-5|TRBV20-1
TGCAGTGCCCAGAAGACCCCGGGACAGGGGAATCAGCCCCAGCATTTT
CSAQKTPGQGNQPQHF
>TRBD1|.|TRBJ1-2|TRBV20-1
TGCAGTGCTAGAGATCTGGGGACAGTGGATGGCTACACCTTC
CSARDLGTVDGYTF
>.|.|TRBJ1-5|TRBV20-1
TGCAGTGCTACGGGGGAGTCAGGCAATCAGCCCCAGCATTTT
CSATGESGNQPQHF
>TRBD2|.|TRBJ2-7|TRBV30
TGTGCCTGGTCGGTAGGGACTAGGATCTACAATGAGCAGTACTTC
CAWSVGTRIYNEQYF
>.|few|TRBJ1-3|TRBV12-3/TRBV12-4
TGTGCCAGCAGTTTAGACACCGGAAACACCATATATTTT
CASSLDTGNTIYF
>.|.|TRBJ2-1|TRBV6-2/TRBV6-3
TGTGCCAGCAGTTACTCGAGGCAGGCACGGGGTCCCTCCTACAATGAGCAGTTCTTC
CASSYSRQARGPSYNEQFF
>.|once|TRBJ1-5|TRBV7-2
TGTGCCAGCAGCTTAGAGCGACATAGCAATCAGCCCCAGCATTTT
CASSLERHSNQPQHF
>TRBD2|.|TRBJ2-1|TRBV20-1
TGCAGTGCTAATAATTTGCCTAGCGGGGACCATGAGCAGTTCTTC
CSANNLPSGDHEQFF
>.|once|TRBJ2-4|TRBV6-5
TGTGCCAGCAGTTACCCGTACAGGGTTGGGCAGTACTTC
CASSYPYRVGQYF
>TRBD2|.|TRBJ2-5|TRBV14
TGTGCCAGCAGGGGGGGGACTTTCCAAGAGACCCAGTACTTC
CASRGGTFQETQYF
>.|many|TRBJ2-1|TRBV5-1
TGCGCCAGCAGCTTTGGGTCTCTCAATGAGCAGTTCTTC
CASSFGSLNEQFF
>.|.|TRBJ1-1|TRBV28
TGTGCCAGCAGTTTATCGAAGGTGGGGGGGTACACTGAAGCTTTCTTT
CASSLSKVGGYTEAFF
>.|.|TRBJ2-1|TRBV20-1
TGCAGTGCTCGTAAGACAGGACCAAGGCAGTTCTTC
CSARKTGPRQFF
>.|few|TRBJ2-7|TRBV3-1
TGTGCCAGCAGCCAAGATCGCAGAGGGTACGAGCAGTACTTC
CASSQDRRGYEQYF
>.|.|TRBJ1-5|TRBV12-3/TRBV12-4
TGTGCCATCGACACACTGGGGAGTAGCAATCAGCCCCAGCATTTT
CAIDTLGSSNQPQHF
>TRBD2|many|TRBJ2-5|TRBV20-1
TGCAGTGCGCGACTAGCGGAAGAGTACCAAGAGACCCAGTACTTC
CSARLAEEYQETQYF
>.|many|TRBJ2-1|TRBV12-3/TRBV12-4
TGTGCCAGCAGTTTCTTGTACAATGAGCAGTTCTTC
CASSFLYNEQFF
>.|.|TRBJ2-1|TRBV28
TGTGCCAGCAGCGCTCAACGACCCAACGAGCAGTTCTTC
CASSAQRPNEQFF
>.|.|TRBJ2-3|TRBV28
TGTGCCAGCATCCGGCAGGCGAGCACAGATACGCAGTATTTT
CASIRQASTDTQYF
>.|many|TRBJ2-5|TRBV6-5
TGTGCCAGCAGTTACTCGAGGGGCTGGACAGAACAAGAGACCCAGTACTTC
CASSYSRGWTEQETQYF
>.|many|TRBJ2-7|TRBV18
TGTGCCAGCTCACTACAGGGCTGGAAGTACTTC
CASSLQGWKYF
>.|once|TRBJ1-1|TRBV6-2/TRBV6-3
TGTGCCAGCAGTTTGCAATTTGGGTTCGGGAACACTGAAGCTTTCTTT
CASSLQFGFGNTEAFF